A selection of T cell receptor beta chains follows, all from one sample in a study of shared clonotypes between healthy human individuals. The repertoire was sequenced with immunoSEQ multiplex PCR; TCRdb's copy has only in-frame clones and lacks some. Of millions of clones listed, around 90% are singletons. The sequenced sample consisted of naive CD4+ T cells sorted from blood. These receptors were collected from a man aged 18 to 30 in good health. Each CDR3 is given with its conserved first and last residue. Each record gives: V gene, J gene, CDR3 protein.

TRBV18	TRBJ2-2	CASSPPNARQTGELFF
TRBV5-1	TRBJ2-3	CASSTFLGQAADTQYF
TRBV6-6	TRBJ2-7	CASSYSGQGWEQYF
TRBV5-8	TRBJ2-1	CASSFYPKASGRTYNEQFF
TRBV21-1	TRBJ2-3	CASSKGQGEGTDTQYF
TRBV9	TRBJ2-7	CASSSSAGSNWVEQYF
TRBV7-2	TRBJ1-1	CASSLPQGKAFF
TRBV6-6	TRBJ2-7	CASKTDSSYEQYF
TRBV14	TRBJ2-7	CASSHQRGPYEQYF
TRBV5-4	TRBJ2-7	CASSSTLVAREQYF
TRBV21-1	TRBJ1-2	CASSYLRRDRGYGYTF
TRBV18	TRBJ2-3	CASSLGDTQYF
TRBV15	TRBJ2-3	CATRDRGSTDTQYF
TRBV7-2	TRBJ2-5	CASRTNGGLQETQYF
TRBV5-1	TRBJ2-1	CASSLARSTNEQFF
TRBV6-1	TRBJ1-5	CASSDGTGYQPQHF
TRBV7-9	TRBJ2-2	CGQGKDTGELFF
TRBV11-2	TRBJ2-7	CASSLNPRTYGQGPYEQYF
TRBV28	TRBJ2-2	CASRESGSGELFF
TRBV5-8	TRBJ2-1	CASSFLTSEQFF
TRBV10-3	TRBJ2-7	CAISEFWELGYEQYF
TRBV7-2	TRBJ1-5	CASSQVIDQPQHF
TRBV5-1	TRBJ2-1	CASSLAGGPINEQFF
TRBV27	TRBJ1-5	CASSFSGQGGKPQHF
TRBV2	TRBJ2-7	CASSVRGGRDEQYF
TRBV7-9	TRBJ2-7	CASSLDLLANEQYF
TRBV5-1	TRBJ1-1	CASSVRTGDATEAFF
TRBV6-5	TRBJ2-5	CASSYLGRSQETQYF
TRBV9	TRBJ2-5	CASSARSGPQETQYF
TRBV5-1	TRBJ1-1	CASSWAGPEAFF
TRBV9	TRBJ2-1	CASSVGMEQFF
TRBV11-2	TRBJ2-3	CASSLGLAGDTSTDTQYF
TRBV19	TRBJ1-5	CASSMMGGNQPQHF
TRBV29-1	TRBJ1-1	CSVVRSKNTEAFF
TRBV5-5	TRBJ1-1	CASSLEVGWRRGTEAFF
TRBV5-1	TRBJ1-2	CASSGLPGNNYGYTF
TRBV6-5	TRBJ2-3	CASRFDSTDTQYF
TRBV7-8	TRBJ2-1	CASRPRGEIYNEQFF
TRBV5-1	TRBJ2-5	CASSLGAGEETQYF
TRBV27	TRBJ1-4	CASSPMTWGQDNEKLFF
TRBV7-2	TRBJ2-7	CASSARGALGYEQYF
TRBV2	TRBJ2-4	CASKERPGRTDLAKNIQYF
TRBV5-1	TRBJ2-7	CASSLGQISYEQYF
TRBV6-5	TRBJ2-5	CATRLAGGETQYF
TRBV5-1	TRBJ2-3	CASSLTGVEADTQYF
TRBV4-3	TRBJ1-1	CASSLQGNTEAFF
TRBV30	TRBJ1-2	CAWGQLGVGYTF
TRBV21-1	TRBJ1-5	CASSKGRGSNQPQHF
TRBV4-3	TRBJ2-5	CASSQEAAETQYF
TRBV28	TRBJ1-2	CASTSGQVQANYGYTF
TRBV2	TRBJ2-7	CASSRGTIFYEQYF
TRBV27	TRBJ2-3	CASSQDRGGTDTQYF
TRBV2	TRBJ2-2	CASNNLGLAGGNTGELFF
TRBV29-1	TRBJ1-1	CSVEQVLNTEAFF
TRBV19	TRBJ2-1	CASSILEGLNEQFF
TRBV5-1	TRBJ2-5	CASSAGIQGPEETQYF
TRBV19	TRBJ2-3	CASRTSGTSGRADTQYF
TRBV5-1	TRBJ2-1	CASSLGDSPYNEQFF